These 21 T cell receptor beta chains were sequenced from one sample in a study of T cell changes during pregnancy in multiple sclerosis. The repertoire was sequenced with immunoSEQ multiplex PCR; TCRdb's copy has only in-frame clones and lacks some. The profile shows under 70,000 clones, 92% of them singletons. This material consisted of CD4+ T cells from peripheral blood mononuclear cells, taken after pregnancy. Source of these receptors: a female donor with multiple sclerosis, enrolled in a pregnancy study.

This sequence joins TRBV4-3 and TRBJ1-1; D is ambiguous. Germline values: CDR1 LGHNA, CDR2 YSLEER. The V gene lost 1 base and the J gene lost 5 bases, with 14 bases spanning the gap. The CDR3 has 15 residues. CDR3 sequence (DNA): TGCGCCAGCAGCCAAGGGAACCAGGTTGGGACTGAAGCTTTCTTT. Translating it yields CASSQGNQVGTEAFF.

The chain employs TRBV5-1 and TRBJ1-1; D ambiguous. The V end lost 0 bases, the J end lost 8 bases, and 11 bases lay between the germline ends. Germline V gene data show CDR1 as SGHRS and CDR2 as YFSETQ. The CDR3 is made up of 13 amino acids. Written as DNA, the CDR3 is TGCGCCAGCAGCTTGGCCGCCGGCAGGGAAGCTTTCTTT. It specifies CASSLAAGREAFF.

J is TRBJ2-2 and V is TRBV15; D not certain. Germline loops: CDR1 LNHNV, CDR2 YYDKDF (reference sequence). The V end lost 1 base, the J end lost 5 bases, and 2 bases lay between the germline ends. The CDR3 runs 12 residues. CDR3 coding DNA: TGTGCCACCAGCAGAGTAACCGGGGAGCTGTTTTTT. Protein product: CATSRVTGELFF.

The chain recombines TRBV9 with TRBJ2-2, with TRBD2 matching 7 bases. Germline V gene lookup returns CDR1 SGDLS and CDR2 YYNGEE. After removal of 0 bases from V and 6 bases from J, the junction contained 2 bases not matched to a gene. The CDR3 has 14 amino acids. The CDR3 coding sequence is TGTGCCAGCAGCGTAGATGGGGGGGCCGGGGAGCTGTTTTTT. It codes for CASSVDGGAGELFF.

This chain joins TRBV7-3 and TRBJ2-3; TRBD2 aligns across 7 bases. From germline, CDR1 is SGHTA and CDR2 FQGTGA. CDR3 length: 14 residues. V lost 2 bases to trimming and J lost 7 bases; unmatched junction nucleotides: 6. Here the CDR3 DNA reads TGTGCCAGCAGCTTATTAGCTAGCGGATATACGCAGTATTTT. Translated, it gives CASSLLASGYTQYF.

The CDR3 DNA follows: TGCGCCAGCGACACGGGACAGGGGGCCGGTGGCTACACCTTC. Translation: CASDTGQGAGGYTF. This chain uses TRBV5-1 with TRBJ1-2; 12 positions agree with TRBD1. This CDR3 is 14 amino acids long. The V segment lost 7 bases and the J segment 7 bases; nucleotides outside the gene matches: 8. The germline V gene encodes CDR1 SGHRS and CDR2 YFSETQ.

CDR3 in DNA: TGTGCCAGTACCCGGGGTAATAGGGATCAGCCCCAGCATTTT. This gives the protein CASTRGNRDQPQHF. V and J are TRBV19 and TRBJ1-5; D is uncertain. The CDR3 contains 14 residues. Trimming left V 7 bases short and J 5 bases short, with 15 bases between. CDR1 is LNHDA, CDR2 SQIVND, per germline (reference sequence).

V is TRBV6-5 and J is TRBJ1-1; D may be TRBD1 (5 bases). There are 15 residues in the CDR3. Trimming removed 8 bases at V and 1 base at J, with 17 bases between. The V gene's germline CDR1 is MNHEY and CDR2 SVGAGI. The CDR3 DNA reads TGTGCCAGCTCTGGGTATGGGGGAGGGAACACTGAAGCTTTCTTT. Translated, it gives CASSGYGGGNTEAFF.

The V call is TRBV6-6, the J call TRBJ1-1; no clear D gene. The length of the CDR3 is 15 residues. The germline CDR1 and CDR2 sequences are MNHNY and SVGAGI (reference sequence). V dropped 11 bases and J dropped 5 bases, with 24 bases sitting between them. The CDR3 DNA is TGTGCCGCCCAAGGAGGAGGAGGAAGTGGGACTGAAGCTTTCTTT. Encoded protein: CAAQGGGGSGTEAFF.

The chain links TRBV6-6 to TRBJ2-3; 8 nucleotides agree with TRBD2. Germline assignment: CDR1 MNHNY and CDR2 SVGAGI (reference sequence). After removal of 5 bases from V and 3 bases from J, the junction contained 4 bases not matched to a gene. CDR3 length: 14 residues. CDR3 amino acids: CASSPGTRTDTQYF. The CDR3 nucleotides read TGTGCCAGCAGTCCCGGGACTAGAACAGATACGCAGTATTTT.

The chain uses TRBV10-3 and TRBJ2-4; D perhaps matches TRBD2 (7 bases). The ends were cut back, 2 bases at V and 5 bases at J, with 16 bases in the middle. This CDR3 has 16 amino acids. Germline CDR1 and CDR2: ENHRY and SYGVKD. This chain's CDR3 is CAISEIGGVIQNIQYF. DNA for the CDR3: TGTGCCATCAGTGAGATAGGGGGGGTAATCCAAAACATTCAGTACTTC.

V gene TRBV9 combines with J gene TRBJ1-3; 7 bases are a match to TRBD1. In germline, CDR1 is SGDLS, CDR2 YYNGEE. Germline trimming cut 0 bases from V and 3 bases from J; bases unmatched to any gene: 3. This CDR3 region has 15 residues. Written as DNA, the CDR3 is TGTGCCAGCAGCGTAGCTCAGGGGGTTGGAAACACCATATATTTT. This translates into CASSVAQGVGNTIYF.

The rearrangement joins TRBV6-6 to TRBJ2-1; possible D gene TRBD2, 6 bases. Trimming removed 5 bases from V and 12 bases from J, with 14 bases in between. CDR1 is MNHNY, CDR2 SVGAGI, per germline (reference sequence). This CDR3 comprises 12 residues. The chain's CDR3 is CASSTTSPWQFF. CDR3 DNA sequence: TGTGCCAGCAGTACGACTAGTCCCTGGCAGTTCTTC.

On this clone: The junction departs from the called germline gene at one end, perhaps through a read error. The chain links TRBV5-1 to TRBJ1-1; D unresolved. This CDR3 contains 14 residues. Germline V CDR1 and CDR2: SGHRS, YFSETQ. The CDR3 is CASSLDNTNAEAFF. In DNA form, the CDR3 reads TGCGCCAGCAGCTTGGATAACACGAACGCTGAAGCTTTCTTT.

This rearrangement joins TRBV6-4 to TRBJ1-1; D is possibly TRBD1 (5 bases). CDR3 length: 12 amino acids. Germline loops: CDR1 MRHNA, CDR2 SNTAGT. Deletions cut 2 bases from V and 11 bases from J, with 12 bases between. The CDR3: CASSDPQGPAFF. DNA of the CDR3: TGTGCCAGCAGTGACCCGCAGGGCCCGGCTTTCTTT.

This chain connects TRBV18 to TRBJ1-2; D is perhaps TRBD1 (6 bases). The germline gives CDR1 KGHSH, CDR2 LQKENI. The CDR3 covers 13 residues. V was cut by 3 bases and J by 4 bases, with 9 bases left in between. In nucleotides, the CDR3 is TGTGCCAGCTCACCTGACAGGACCTATGGCTACACCTTC. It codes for CASSPDRTYGYTF. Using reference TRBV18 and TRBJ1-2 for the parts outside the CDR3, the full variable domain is NAGVMQNPRHLVRRRGQEARLRCSPMKGHSHVYWYRQLPEEGLKFMVYLQKENIIDESGMPKERFSAEFPKEGPSILRIQQVVRGDSAAYFCASSPDRTYGYTFGSGTRLTVV.

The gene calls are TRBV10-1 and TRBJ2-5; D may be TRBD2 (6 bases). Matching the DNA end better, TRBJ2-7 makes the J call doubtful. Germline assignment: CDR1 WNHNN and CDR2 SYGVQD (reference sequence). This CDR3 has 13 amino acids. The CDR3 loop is CASSGTRLYEQYF. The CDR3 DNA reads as TGCGCCAGCTCCGGGACTCGACTCTACGAGCAGTACTTC.

The CDR3 DNA reads TGTGCCAGCAGCGTAGTGGGGACAGGGGCCACTGAAGCTTTCTTT. As protein: CASSVVGTGATEAFF. The chain has TRBV9 and TRBJ1-1, with TRBD1 matching over 10 bases. Germline-derived CDR1 and CDR2 are SGDLS and YYNGEE. V lost 0 bases and J lost 4; bases outside the gene matches: 3. CDR3 length: 15 residues.

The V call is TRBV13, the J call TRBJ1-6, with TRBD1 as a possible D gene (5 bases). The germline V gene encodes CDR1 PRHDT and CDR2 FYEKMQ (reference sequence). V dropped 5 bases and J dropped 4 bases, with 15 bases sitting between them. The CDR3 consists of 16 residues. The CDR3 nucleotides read TGTGCCAGCAGCAGCCGGGACTTCAATTATAATTCACCCCTCCACTTT. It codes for CASSSRDFNYNSPLHF.

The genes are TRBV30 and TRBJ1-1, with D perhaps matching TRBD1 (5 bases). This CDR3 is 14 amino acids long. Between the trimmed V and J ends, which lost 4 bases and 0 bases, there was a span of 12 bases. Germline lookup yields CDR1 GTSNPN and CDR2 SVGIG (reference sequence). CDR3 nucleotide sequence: TGTGCCTGGAATCGACAGTTTATGAACACTGAAGCTTTCTTT. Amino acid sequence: CAWNRQFMNTEAFF.

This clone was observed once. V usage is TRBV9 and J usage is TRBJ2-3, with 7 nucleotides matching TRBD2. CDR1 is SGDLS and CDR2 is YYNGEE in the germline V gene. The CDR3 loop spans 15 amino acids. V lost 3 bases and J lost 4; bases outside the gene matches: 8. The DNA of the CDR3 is TGTGCCAGCAGCGGGGCGGGGGAGGTGGCAGATACGCAGTATTTT. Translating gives CASSGAGEVADTQYF.